The present T cell receptor beta chain was sequenced within a study of blood T cell repertoires in COVID-19 (dated by TCRdb to 2020 to 2022). Background on the whole study: Samples from collaborators originated in the United States, Italy and Spain and spanned both the acute and convalescent phases of COVID-19. The material from the prospective study consisted of cDNA or gDNA derived from T cells, B-cell-depleted T cells, or PBMCs. Deeply sampled blood TCRbeta repertoires from subjects exposed to, actively infected with, or recovered from COVID-19 were included in the dataset. The repertoires were made available in a free public database intended to serve as a resource for research on the immune response to SARS-CoV-2. Samples were obtained from the ongoing ImmuneRACE study (first 160 participants) and from roughly 1,300 subjects provided by 6 global collaborators. The sample metadata nearly always contained a de-identified subject ID, COVID-19 status, age in years and sex. HLA class I and class II types, where available, came from metadata supplied by the sample provider rather than from assay-based typing. General conclusions and limits of the study: The amount of clinical and demographic metadata varied by source and participant and was provided uncurated.

From its cysteine to its phenylalanine, the CDR3 spans 15 amino acids. Only the CDR3 portion is preserved as DNA: 45 bases, with reading frame beginning at the first base. CDR1 and CDR2 are drawn from the germline V gene: LGHNA, YNFKEQ. V loses 3 bases of germline sequence and J loses 4 bases, and the interval between the two ends is 16 bases. TCRbeta CDR3 regions were amplified from genomic DNA by means of the immunoSEQ Assay, a bias-controlled multiplex PCR. The study's processing was this. Within the assay, amplification of reference gene primers was used to estimate how many nucleated cells each sample contained. To quantify the absolute abundance of each unique TCRbeta CDR3 rearrangement, sequence reads were collapsed and filtered. For each sample, productive Simpson clonality was calculated as the square root of Simpson's diversity index across productive rearrangements. TCRdb re-hosts the immuneACCESS table, in-frame sequences only. Its copies lack some clones; in the studies checked, an unresolved V gene accounts for under half of them, and the cause for the rest is not known. The DNA was the basis for D and trimming; V, J and clone size are from that table. The sample table shows fewer than 250,000 clones, and roughly 90% are seen once. Under 2% of the sample is in the top ten clones.

With regard to this clone: Its recognized antigen is unknown. No base-level quality is on record; no much larger clone is a single base apart.

Collaborating institutions collected whole blood in K2EDTA tubes following their own protocols. For TCRbeta analysis, collaborators shipped samples as frozen whole blood, isolated PBMCs, or DNA extracted from either of those sample types. The sequencing sample was made of peripheral blood. Here the chain combines TRBV4-2 and TRBJ2-7, with TRBD1 as a weak D call on 5 bases. This TCR came from a man aged 65 to 85 with acute or convalescent COVID-19. The CDR3 corresponds to CASSHEQGFAYEQYF. In nucleotides, the sequence is TGTGCCAGCAGCCATGAGCAGGGTTTTGCTTACGAGCAGTACTTC.